This T cell receptor (beta chain) was captured in a study of blood T cell repertoires in COVID-19. The CDR3 length is 16 residues. Germline V gene data show CDR1 as SGHRS and CDR2 as YFSETQ. The ends lost 4 bases at V and 2 bases at J; junction bases unmatched: 12. The repertoire was sequenced with immunoSEQ multiplex PCR; TCRdb's copy has only in-frame clones and lacks some. The data contain about 230,000 clones, 65% to 85% of them singletons. The sequence derives from a man aged 45-65 years with active or convalescent COVID-19. Sequencing used peripheral blood. The chain joins TRBV5-1 to TRBJ2-7; 7 bases fit TRBD1. The CDR3 protein is CASSQYPGQTTYEQYF. The CDR3 coding sequence is TGCGCCAGCAGCCAATACCCGGGACAGACAACCTACGAGCAGTACTTC.